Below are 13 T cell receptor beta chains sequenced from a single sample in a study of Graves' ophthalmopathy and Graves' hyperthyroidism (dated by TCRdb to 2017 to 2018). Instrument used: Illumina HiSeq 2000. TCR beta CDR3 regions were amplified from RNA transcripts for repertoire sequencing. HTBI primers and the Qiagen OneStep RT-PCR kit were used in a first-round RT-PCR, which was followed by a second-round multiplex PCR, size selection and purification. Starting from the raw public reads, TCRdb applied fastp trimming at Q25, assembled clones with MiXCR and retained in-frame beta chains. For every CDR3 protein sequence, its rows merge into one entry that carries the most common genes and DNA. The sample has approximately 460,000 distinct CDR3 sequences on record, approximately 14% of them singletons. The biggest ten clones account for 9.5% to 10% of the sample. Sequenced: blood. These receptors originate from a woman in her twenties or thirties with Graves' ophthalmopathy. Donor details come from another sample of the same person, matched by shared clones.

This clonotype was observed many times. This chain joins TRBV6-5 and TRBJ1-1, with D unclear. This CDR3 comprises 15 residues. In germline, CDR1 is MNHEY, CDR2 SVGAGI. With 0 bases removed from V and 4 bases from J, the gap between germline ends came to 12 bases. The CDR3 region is CASSYSKSVRTEAFF. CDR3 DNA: TGTGCCAGCAGTTACTCGAAATCGGTACGCACTGAAGCTTTCTTT.

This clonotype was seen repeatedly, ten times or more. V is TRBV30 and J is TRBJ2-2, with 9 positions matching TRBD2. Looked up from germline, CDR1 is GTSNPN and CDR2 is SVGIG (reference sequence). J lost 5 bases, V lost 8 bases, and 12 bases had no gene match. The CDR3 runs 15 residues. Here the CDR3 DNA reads TGTGCCGGGCATGTAGCGGGAGTTGATACCGGGGAGCTGTTTTTT. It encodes CAGHVAGVDTGELFF.

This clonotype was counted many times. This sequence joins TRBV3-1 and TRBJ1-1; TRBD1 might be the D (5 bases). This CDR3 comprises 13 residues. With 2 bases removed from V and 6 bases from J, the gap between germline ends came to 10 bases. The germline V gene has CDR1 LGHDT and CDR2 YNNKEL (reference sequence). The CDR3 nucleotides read TGTGCCAGCAGCCAACTGCAGGGATCTGAAGCTTTCTTT. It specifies CASSQLQGSEAFF.

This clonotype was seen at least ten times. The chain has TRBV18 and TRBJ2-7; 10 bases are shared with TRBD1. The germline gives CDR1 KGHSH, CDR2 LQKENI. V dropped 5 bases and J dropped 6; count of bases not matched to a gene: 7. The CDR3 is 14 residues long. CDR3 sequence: CASSGDRGRREQYF. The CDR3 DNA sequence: TGTGCCAGCTCAGGGGACAGGGGTCGTCGCGAGCAGTACTTC.

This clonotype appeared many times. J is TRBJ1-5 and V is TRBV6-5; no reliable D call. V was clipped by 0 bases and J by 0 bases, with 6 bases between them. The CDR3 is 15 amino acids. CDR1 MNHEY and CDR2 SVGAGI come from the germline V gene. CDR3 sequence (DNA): TGTGCCAGCAGTTACTCCGGAAATAGCAATCAGCCCCAGCATTTT. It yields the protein CASSYSGNSNQPQHF.

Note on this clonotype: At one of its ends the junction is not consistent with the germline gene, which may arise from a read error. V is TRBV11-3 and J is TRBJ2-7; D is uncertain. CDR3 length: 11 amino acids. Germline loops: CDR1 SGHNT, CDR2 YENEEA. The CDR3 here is CASSLGEERYF. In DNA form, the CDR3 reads TGTGCCAGCAGCCTCGGCGAGGAGCGGTACTTC.

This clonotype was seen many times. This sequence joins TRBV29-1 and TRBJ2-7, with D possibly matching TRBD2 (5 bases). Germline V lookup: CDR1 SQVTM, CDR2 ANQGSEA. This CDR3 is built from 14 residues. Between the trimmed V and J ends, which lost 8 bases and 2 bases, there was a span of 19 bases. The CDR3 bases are TGCAGCCCACCCGAGAGGAGCGGAACCTACGAGCAGTACTTC. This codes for CSPPERSGTYEQYF.

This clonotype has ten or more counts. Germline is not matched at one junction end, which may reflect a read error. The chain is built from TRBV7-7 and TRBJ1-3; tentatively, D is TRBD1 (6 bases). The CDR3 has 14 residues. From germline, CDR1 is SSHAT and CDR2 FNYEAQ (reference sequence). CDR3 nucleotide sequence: TGTGCTAGCAGTAGGGGGACGTCTGGAAACACCATATATTTT. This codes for CASSRGTSGNTIYF.

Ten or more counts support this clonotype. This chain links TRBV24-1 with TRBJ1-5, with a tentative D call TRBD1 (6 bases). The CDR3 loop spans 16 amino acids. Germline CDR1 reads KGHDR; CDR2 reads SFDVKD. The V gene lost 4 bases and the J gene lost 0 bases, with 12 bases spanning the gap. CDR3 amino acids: CATSDGTTNSNQPQHF. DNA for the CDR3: TGTGCCACCAGTGACGGGACAACGAATAGCAATCAGCCCCAGCATTTT.

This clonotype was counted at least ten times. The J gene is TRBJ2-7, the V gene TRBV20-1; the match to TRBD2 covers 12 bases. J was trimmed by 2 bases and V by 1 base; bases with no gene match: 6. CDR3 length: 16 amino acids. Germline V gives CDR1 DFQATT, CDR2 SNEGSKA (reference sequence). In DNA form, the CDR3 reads TGCAGTGCTAGAGCTAGCGGGAGGGCTCGGCCCTACGAGCAGTACTTC. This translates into CSARASGRARPYEQYF.

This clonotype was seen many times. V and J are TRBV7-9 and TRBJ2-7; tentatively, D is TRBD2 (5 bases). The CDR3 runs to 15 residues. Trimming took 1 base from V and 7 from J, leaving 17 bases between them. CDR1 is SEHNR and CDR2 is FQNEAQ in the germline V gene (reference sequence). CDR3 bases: TGTGCCAGCAGCTTAGGCGGGCTTCGCAACGTGGAGCAGTACTTC. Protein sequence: CASSLGGLRNVEQYF.

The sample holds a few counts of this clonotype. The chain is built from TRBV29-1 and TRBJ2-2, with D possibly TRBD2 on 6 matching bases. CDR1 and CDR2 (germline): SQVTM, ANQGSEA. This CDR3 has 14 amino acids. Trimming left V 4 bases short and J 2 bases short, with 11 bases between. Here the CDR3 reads CSVGGGTNTGELFF. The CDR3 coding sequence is TGCAGCGTTGGTGGAGGGACCAACACCGGGGAGCTGTTTTTT.

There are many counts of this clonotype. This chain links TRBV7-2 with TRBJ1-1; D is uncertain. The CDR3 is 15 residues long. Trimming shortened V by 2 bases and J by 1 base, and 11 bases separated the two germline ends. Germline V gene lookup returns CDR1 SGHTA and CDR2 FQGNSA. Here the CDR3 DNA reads TGTGCCAGCAGCTTACATAGCGGACGGAACACTGAAGCTTTCTTT. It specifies CASSLHSGRNTEAFF. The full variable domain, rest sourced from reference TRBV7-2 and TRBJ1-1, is GAGVSQSPSNKVTEKGKDVELRCDPISGHTALYWYRQSLGQGLEFLIYFQGNSAPDKSGLPSDRFSAERTGGSVSTLTIQRTQQEDSAVYLCASSLHSGRNTEAFFGQGTRLTVV.